The rows below give T cell receptor beta chains drawn from one sample of a study of patients and donors after allogeneic stem cell transplantation. From the RT-PCR reads, TCRdb called clonotypes with MiXCR, one entry per CDR3 protein. The sample lists roughly 940,000 distinct CDR3 sequences; more than 15% were seen once. Sequenced: blood, either unsorted or a sorted T cell fraction (not recorded which). Receptors were obtained from a human donor who was either an allogeneic HSCT recipient or a stem cell or donor lymphocyte infusion donor (not recorded which). It is not recorded whose cells these are; they may come from a transplant donor. The CDR3 runs from the conserved cysteine through the conserved F or W. The D gene is left open where the match is weak. Size tells how often a clone was seen (once, few, many) or the class of an expanded clone, and some rows leave it out.

J: TRBJ2-3
size: few
V: TRBV4-2
D: TRBD2
DNA: TGTGCCAGCAGCCAAGATTTGCTAGCGGGACCGAGCACAGATACGCAGTATTTT
CDR3: CASSQDLLAGPSTDTQYF

J: TRBJ2-1
size: few
V: TRBV3-1
D: -
DNA: TGTGCCAGCAGCCAATCGGATAGGCAGTTCTTC
CDR3: CASSQSDRQFF

J: TRBJ2-5
size: few
V: TRBV9
D: TRBD2
DNA: TGTGCCAGCAGCGTAGGGACTAGCGGGGTTCAAGAGACCCAGTACTTC
CDR3: CASSVGTSGVQETQYF

J: TRBJ2-7
size: -
V: TRBV14
D: -
DNA: TGTGCCAGCAGCCTCGTCAGAGTACACTCCTACGAGCAGTACTTC
CDR3: CASSLVRVHSYEQYF

J: TRBJ2-1
size: -
V: TRBV12-3/TRBV12-4
D: -
DNA: TGTGCCAGCAGAGTCACGGGGGAACACAATGAGCAGTTCTTC
CDR3: CASRVTGEHNEQFF

J: TRBJ2-5
size: many
V: TRBV12-3/TRBV12-4
D: TRBD2
DNA: TGTGCCAGCATGACCTTAGCGGGGGGCGATGAGACCCAGTACTTC
CDR3: CASMTLAGGDETQYF

J: TRBJ2-1
size: few
V: TRBV6-1
D: TRBD2
DNA: TGTGCCAGCAGCCGAGGGACTAGCGGGTACAATGAGCAGTTCTTC
CDR3: CASSRGTSGYNEQFF

J: TRBJ2-3
size: few
V: TRBV5-1
D: TRBD1
DNA: TGCGCCAGCAGCACCGGACAGGTTAGCGTGAGCACAGATACGCAGTATTTT
CDR3: CASSTGQVSVSTDTQYF

J: TRBJ1-3
size: many
V: TRBV12-3/TRBV12-4
D: -
DNA: TGTGCCAGCGGCACAGGGACGAACACCATATATTTT
CDR3: CASGTGTNTIYF

J: TRBJ2-4
size: -
V: TRBV19
D: -
DNA: TGTGCCAGTAGTATAGATCGAGTTGCCAAATACATTCAGTACTTC
CDR3: CASSIDRVAKYIQYF

J: TRBJ2-5
size: -
V: TRBV5-6
D: TRBD2
DNA: TGTGCCAGCAGCCCATCGGGGACTAGCTGGGAGACCCAGTACTTC
CDR3: CASSPSGTSWETQYF

J: TRBJ2-7
size: many
V: TRBV20-1
D: -
DNA: TGCAGTGCTAGCCCCTTGTCGGCCGAGCAGTACTTC
CDR3: CSASPLSAEQYF

J: TRBJ1-3
size: few
V: TRBV7-8
D: -
DNA: TGTGCCAGCAGCCCCCGTGGCAGGATCTCTGGAAACACCATATATTTT
CDR3: CASSPRGRISGNTIYF

J: TRBJ2-1
size: few
V: TRBV11-3
D: -
DNA: TGTGCCAGCAGCTTAGGCGGGGTCGATGAGCAGTTCTTC
CDR3: CASSLGGVDEQFF

J: TRBJ2-3
size: few
V: TRBV6-6
D: -
DNA: TGTGCCAGCAGTTACCTAGAATCTACGCAGTATTTT
CDR3: CASSYLESTQYF

J: TRBJ2-3
size: -
V: TRBV12-3/TRBV12-4
D: -
DNA: TGTGCCATGCCCCCAGATACGCAGTATTTT
CDR3: CAMPPDTQYF

J: TRBJ2-7
size: -
V: TRBV2
D: -
DNA: TGTGCCAGCACGACAGCCCTATTCTACGAGCAGTACTTC
CDR3: CASTTALFYEQYF

J: TRBJ2-1
size: -
V: TRBV6-1
D: -
DNA: TGTGCCAGCAGGCCCGGACAGAACTACAATGAGCAGTTCTTC
CDR3: CASRPGQNYNEQFF

J: TRBJ2-7
size: many
V: TRBV20-1
D: TRBD1
DNA: TGCAGTGCCAACGTCCCCGGGACAGTATCCGAGCAGTACTTC
CDR3: CSANVPGTVSEQYF

J: TRBJ2-3
size: -
V: TRBV5-1
D: -
DNA: TGCGCCAGCAGCGACCCTCTGGGTGGGACAGATACGCAGTATTTT
CDR3: CASSDPLGGTDTQYF

J: TRBJ2-1
size: -
V: TRBV14
D: -
DNA: TGTGCCAGCAGCCACAACATTATATGGGCTGAGCAGTTCTTC
CDR3: CASSHNIIWAEQFF

J: TRBJ2-3
size: many
V: TRBV3-1
D: TRBD2
DNA: TGTGCCAGCAGTTTCCCGGCGGGAGGAACAGATACGCAGTATTTT
CDR3: CASSFPAGGTDTQYF

J: TRBJ2-5
size: -
V: TRBV6-2/TRBV6-3
D: TRBD2
DNA: TGTGCCAGCAGTCGTCCCGGGACTAGCGGCCAGTACCAAGAGACCCAGTACTTC
CDR3: CASSRPGTSGQYQETQYF

J: TRBJ1-2
size: -
V: TRBV25-1
D: -
DNA: TGTGCCAGCAGTGAAAGCCGCCCGGGACAATCCTATGGCTACACCTTC
CDR3: CASSESRPGQSYGYTF

J: TRBJ2-7
size: few
V: TRBV7-2
D: -
DNA: TGTGCCAGCAGCTTACTCTCAGTTGACTACGAGCAGTACTTC
CDR3: CASSLLSVDYEQYF

J: TRBJ1-2
size: few
V: TRBV25-1
D: -
DNA: TGTGCCAGCAGTGAATCCGGAGGGTTCGGTGGCTACACCTTC
CDR3: CASSESGGFGGYTF

J: TRBJ1-4
size: -
V: TRBV4-3
D: -
DNA: TGCGCCAGCAGCCAAGATCTGTTGGAAAAACTGTTTTTT
CDR3: CASSQDLLEKLFF

J: TRBJ2-7
size: few
V: TRBV6-1
D: -
DNA: TGTGCCAGCAGTCACCGAATCGGATTCTACGAGCAGTACTTC
CDR3: CASSHRIGFYEQYF

J: TRBJ1-5
size: many
V: TRBV12-3/TRBV12-4
D: -
DNA: TGTGCCAGCAGTTTAGATCCGGGTACTAGCAATCAGCCCCAGCATTTT
CDR3: CASSLDPGTSNQPQHF

J: TRBJ2-2
size: many
V: TRBV12-3/TRBV12-4
D: -
DNA: TGTGCCAGCAGTCCCCAGGGGAGGAACACCGGGGAGCTGTTTTTT
CDR3: CASSPQGRNTGELFF

J: TRBJ2-1
size: many
V: TRBV20-1
D: TRBD2
DNA: TGCAGTGCTAGGGGACTAGCGGGGTACAATGAGCAGTTCTTC
CDR3: CSARGLAGYNEQFF

J: TRBJ1-2
size: -
V: TRBV20-1
D: -
DNA: TGCAGTGCTAGAGAGCTCCCCTATGGCTACACCTTC
CDR3: CSARELPYGYTF